These T cell receptor beta chains were read from a single sample in a study of blood T cells in healthy people across ages. One entry per CDR3 protein results from TCRdb running MiXCR on the 5' RACE reads. The sample consists of 660,000 or so distinct CDR3 sequences, approximately 59% of them appearing once. Sequenced sample: blood. All receptors derive from a man aged 55 to 70 in good health. Both conserved end residues are trimmed from each CDR3.

V gene	J gene	CDR3 protein
TRBV5-1	TRBJ2-3	ASSHRTSGGLTDTQY
TRBV27	TRBJ2-4	ASSRTSGGPDIQY
TRBV14	TRBJ2-2	ASSQERTGELF
TRBV12-3/TRBV12-4	TRBJ2-1	ASSLKGAGGPRNEQF
TRBV2	-	ASTGRGTQY
TRBV7-2	TRBJ1-1	ASSSRRDRNTEAF
TRBV12-3/TRBV12-4	TRBJ1-2	ASSSRHRGGDSGYT
TRBV7-2	TRBJ2-1	ASSLVGSRDEQF
TRBV3-1	TRBJ1-1	ASSQDPGKTVLGRGTEAF
TRBV5-1	TRBJ2-3	ASSLGSLTTDTQY
TRBV5-1	TRBJ2-5	ASSLTSEETQY
TRBV3-1	TRBJ1-6	ASSQGGTGASPLH
TRBV7-2	TRBJ2-2	ASSSGLAGLYTGELF
TRBV20-1	TRBJ1-4	SARASGGSNEKLF
TRBV12-5	-	ASGLGQFLEQY
TRBV4-1	-	ASSQVSGDYEQY
TRBV28	TRBJ1-5	ASSFVFGTINQPQH
TRBV5-1	TRBJ2-6	ASSLSAGLDGANVLT
TRBV7-2	TRBJ2-3	ASSVQGRDTQY
TRBV12-3/TRBV12-4	-	ASSVLQGGEQY
TRBV12-3/TRBV12-4	TRBJ2-1	ASSYTSGSEF
TRBV6-6	TRBJ2-5	ASSYYGQRIQETQY
TRBV20-1	TRBJ2-5	SATMTGQETQY
TRBV6-6	TRBJ2-1	ASTVAGPYNEQF
TRBV6-4	TRBJ1-5	ASSPQGGQPQH
TRBV20-1	TRBJ2-5	SASKGYEQN
TRBV6-5	TRBJ2-2	ASSYSAARLAGGRNTGELF
TRBV20-1	TRBJ1-4	SAKGQGKEKLF
TRBV6-5	TRBJ2-7	ASRGDYRSYEQY
TRBV13	TRBJ2-7	ASSFGRGKTYEQY
TRBV29-1	TRBJ2-5	SAGGTAGGSETQY
TRBV28	TRBJ2-7	ASSSPQGRAYEQY
TRBV12-3/TRBV12-4	TRBJ1-2	ASSSDREIGYT
TRBV28	TRBJ2-7	ASSSRDRAYEQY
TRBV4-1	TRBJ1-2	ASSLLEGSNYGYT
TRBV6-1	TRBJ1-4	ASTRQGQNEKLF
TRBV27	-	ASSRGQGPEQY
TRBV12-3/TRBV12-4	TRBJ1-5	ASSLGRGRPINQPQH
TRBV7-8	TRBJ1-5	ASSLGGQGYQPQH
TRBV28	-	ASSLWGGLGGSSYNEQY
TRBV7-9	TRBJ1-2	ASSRRQTSGYT
TRBV5-1	-	ASSLYTGEQY
TRBV10-2	TRBJ2-7	ASSAQGSNEQY
TRBV7-2	-	ASSRQGTQY
TRBV6-5	TRBJ2-3	AIGRGGTDTQY
TRBV20-1	TRBJ2-7	SAREGGGSSYEQY
TRBV18	TRBJ2-1	ASSPREGGNEQF
TRBV7-2	TRBJ2-2	AGSLVGLAGHTGELF
TRBV5-6	TRBJ2-1	ASSLGLAGPYNEQF
TRBV6-2/TRBV6-3	-	ASGRQYSYEQY
TRBV3-1	TRBJ1-2	ASSPRTVAYGYT
TRBV5-1	TRBJ2-1	ASSLGTDNEQF
TRBV4-1	TRBJ1-1	ASSQGRGQGNTEAF
TRBV27	TRBJ2-5	ASARASGGTETQY
TRBV7-2	TRBJ2-5	ASSRWGSKETQY
TRBV7-9	-	ANSLNSDNEQY
TRBV20-1	TRBJ2-6	SANPRPISGANVLT
TRBV20-1	TRBJ2-3	SARASGVTDTQY